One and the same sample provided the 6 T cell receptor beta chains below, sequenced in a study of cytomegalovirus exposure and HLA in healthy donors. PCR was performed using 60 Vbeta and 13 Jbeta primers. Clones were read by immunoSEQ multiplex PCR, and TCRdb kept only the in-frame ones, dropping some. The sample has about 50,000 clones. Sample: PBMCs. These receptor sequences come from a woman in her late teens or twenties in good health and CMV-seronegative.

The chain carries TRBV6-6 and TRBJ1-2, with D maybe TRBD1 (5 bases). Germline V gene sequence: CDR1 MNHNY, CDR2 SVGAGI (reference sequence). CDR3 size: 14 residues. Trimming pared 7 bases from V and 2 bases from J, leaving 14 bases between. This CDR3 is CASTQGSTNYGYTF. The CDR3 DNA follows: TGTGCCAGCACCCAGGGATCTACAAACTATGGCTACACCTTC.

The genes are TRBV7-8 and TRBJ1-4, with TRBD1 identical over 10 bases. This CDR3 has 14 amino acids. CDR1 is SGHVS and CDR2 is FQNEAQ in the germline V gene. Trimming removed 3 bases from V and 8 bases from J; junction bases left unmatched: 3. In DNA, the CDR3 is TGTGCCAGCAGCTTGGGGACAGGGGAAGAAAAACTGTTTTTT. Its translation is CASSLGTGEEKLFF.

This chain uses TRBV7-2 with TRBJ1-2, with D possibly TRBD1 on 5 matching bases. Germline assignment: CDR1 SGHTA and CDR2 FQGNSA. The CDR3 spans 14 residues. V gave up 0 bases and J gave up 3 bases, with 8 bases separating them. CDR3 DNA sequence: TGTGCCAGCAGCTTAGCCTTACAGGACTATGGCTACACCTTC. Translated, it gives CASSLALQDYGYTF.

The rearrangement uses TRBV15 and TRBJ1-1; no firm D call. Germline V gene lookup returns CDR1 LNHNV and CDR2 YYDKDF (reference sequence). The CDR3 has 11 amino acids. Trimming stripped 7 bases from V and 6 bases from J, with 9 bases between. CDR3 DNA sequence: TGTGCCACCACTCGCGGCCCTGAAGCTTTCTTT. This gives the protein CATTRGPEAFF.

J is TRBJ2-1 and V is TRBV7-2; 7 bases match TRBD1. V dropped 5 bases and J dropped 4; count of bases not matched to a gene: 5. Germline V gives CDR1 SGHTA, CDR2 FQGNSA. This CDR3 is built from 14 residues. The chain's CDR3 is CASSRDRVYNEQFF. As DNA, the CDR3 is TGTGCCAGCAGCCGCGACAGGGTATACAATGAGCAGTTCTTC. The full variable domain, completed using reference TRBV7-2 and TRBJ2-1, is GAGVSQSPSNKVTEKGKDVELRCDPISGHTALYWYRQSLGQGLEFLIYFQGNSAPDKSGLPSDRFSAERTGGSVSTLTIQRTQQEDSAVYLCASSRDRVYNEQFFGPGTRLTVL.

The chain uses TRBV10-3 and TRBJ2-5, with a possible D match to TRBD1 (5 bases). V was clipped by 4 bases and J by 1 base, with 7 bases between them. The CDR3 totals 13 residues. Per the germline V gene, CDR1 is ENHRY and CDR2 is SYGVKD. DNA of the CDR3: TGTGCCATCAGTGTAGGGGTCCAAGAGACCCAGTACTTC. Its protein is CAISVGVQETQYF.